The TCR beta chain described here comes from a study of CD8 T cells in ankylosing spondylitis. TCRdb used MiXCR to reprocess the 5' RACE reads, holding one entry per CDR3 protein. The sample lists just under 95,000 distinct CDR3 sequences, about 8.8% occurring once. The germline V gene encodes CDR1 SGHTA and CDR2 FQGNSA. The CDR3 totals 14 residues. J was trimmed by 2 bases and V by 8 bases; bases with no gene match: 6. This clonotype was observed many times. The sequence derives from a male donor with ankylosing spondylitis or in good health (not recorded which). J is TRBJ2-3 and V is TRBV7-2; 8 bases line up with TRBD1. The specimen sequenced was blood, either unsorted or a sorted T cell fraction (not recorded which). CDR3 sequence reads: CASHQGAVTDTQYF. DNA for the CDR3: TGTGCCAGCCATCAGGGGGCGGTCACAGATACGCAGTATTTT.